The source of this T cell receptor beta chain is a study of blood T cells in healthy people across ages. General study results and limits: Naive T cell percentage showed a strong correlation with the diversity of TCR beta. It was the long-lived donors that had more naive CD4+ cells and higher diversity than aged donors.

Around 10 milliliters of peripheral blood were drawn from each donor. Alongside a J-beta primer mix, a sample-barcoded 5' primer served in a second PCR lasting roughly 6 to 11 cycles. Through a template-switch adaptor with 12 random nucleotides, each cDNA molecule received a tag. MiXCR, applied by TCRdb to the 5' RACE reads, yields one record per CDR3 protein. The sample yields about 1.1 million distinct CDR3 sequences, less than 45% seen once. CDR1 and CDR2 (germline): SEHNR, FQNEAQ (reference sequence). This CDR3 has 14 residues. Trimming shortened V by 5 bases and J by 2 bases, and 12 bases separated the two germline ends. There are a few counts of this clonotype. Its antigen is still unknown.

Material: blood. This rearrangement joins TRBV7-9 to TRBJ1-1, with D perhaps TRBD1 (5 bases). This TCR derives from a man aged 18 to 35 in good health. This CDR3 reads CASSRTGDNTEAFF. The CDR3 DNA is TGTGCCAGCAGCCGAACGGGGGATAACACTGAAGCTTTCTTT. Based on the CDR3 plus reference TRBV7-9 and TRBJ1-1, the full variable domain is DTGVSQNPRHKITKRGQNVTFRCDPISEHNRLYWYRQTLGQGPEFLTYFQNEAQLEKSRLLSDRFSAERPKGSFSTLEIQRTEQGDSAMYLCASSRTGDNTEAFFGQGTRLTVV.